The 18 T cell receptor beta chains listed next were all sequenced from one sample in a study of cytomegalovirus exposure and HLA in healthy donors. The PCR made use of 60 Vbeta and 13 Jbeta primers. Assay: immunoSEQ multiplex PCR; the TCRdb copy retains only in-frame clones and omits some. The data show some 85,000 clones, less than 80% seen once. The sequencing input was PBMCs. The receptors were gathered from a male donor in good health and CMV-seronegative.

The V and J genes are TRBV6-1 and TRBJ1-1, with 8 nucleotides matching TRBD1. The junction had 3 bases not matched to a gene; V was cut back by 4 bases and J by 5 bases. The CDR3 spans 13 residues. Germline loops: CDR1 MNHNS, CDR2 SASEGT. The CDR3 DNA is TGTGCCAGCAGTGTGAACAGGGGGACTGAAGCTTTCTTT. It yields the protein CASSVNRGTEAFF.

The rearrangement uses TRBV4-3 and TRBJ1-4, with TRBD1 matching 8 bases. This CDR3 has 16 amino acids. V trimming: 0 bases; J trimming: 8 bases; junction bases outside the gene matches: 8. CDR1 is LGHNA and CDR2 is YSLEER in the germline V gene. CDR3 sequence: CASSQDSQGAGEKLFF. The CDR3 DNA reads TGCGCCAGCAGCCAAGATTCGCAGGGGGCTGGGGAAAAACTGTTTTTT.

The chain couples TRBV4-3 to TRBJ2-1, with 9 positions matching TRBD2. CDR1 is LGHNA and CDR2 is YSLEER in the germline V gene. This CDR3 comprises 17 residues. V gave up 2 bases and J gave up 7 bases; unmatched junction bases: 12. This chain's CDR3 is CASSQSIAGGPANEQFF. The CDR3 DNA reads TGCGCCAGCAGCCAAAGTATCGCGGGAGGGCCTGCGAATGAGCAGTTCTTC.

This chain links TRBV5-1 with TRBJ1-4; 9 nucleotides agree with TRBD1. The CDR3 sequence is 15 residues long. Looked up from germline, CDR1 is SGHRS and CDR2 is YFSETQ. V shed 3 bases and J 8 bases; nucleotides not matched to a gene: 8. CDR3 loop: CASSSTGGAREKLFF. Written as DNA, the CDR3 is TGCGCCAGCAGCTCTACAGGGGGCGCGAGGGAAAAACTGTTTTTT.

V usage is TRBV5-1 and J usage is TRBJ1-1; TRBD1 agrees at 8 bases. The CDR3 contains 15 residues. CDR1 is SGHRS and CDR2 is YFSETQ in the germline V gene. V lost 0 bases and J lost 4; bases outside the gene matches: 5. The CDR3 nucleotides read TGCGCCAGCAGCTTGGTGCAGGGGGCCGGCACTGAAGCTTTCTTT. Translation: CASSLVQGAGTEAFF.

V is TRBV19 and J is TRBJ1-5; maybe TRBD1 (6 bases). Germline values: CDR1 LNHDA, CDR2 SQIVND (reference sequence). The CDR3 has 15 amino acids. V was pared by 7 bases and J by 3 bases, with 16 bases between. The CDR3 is CASKKSGVYNQPQHF. Written as DNA, the CDR3 is TGTGCCAGTAAGAAATCAGGGGTATACAATCAGCCCCAGCATTTT.

V usage is TRBV7-2 and J usage is TRBJ1-4; 9 bases match TRBD1. Germline loops: CDR1 SGHTA, CDR2 FQGNSA. The CDR3 sequence is 15 residues long. J lost 4 bases, V lost 4 bases, and 4 bases had no gene match. DNA for the CDR3: TGTGCCAGCAGCTCCCCGACAGGGGGTAATGAAAAACTGTTTTTT. Encoded protein: CASSSPTGGNEKLFF.

The rearrangement uses TRBV7-2 and TRBJ2-7; the D gene is possibly TRBD1 (6 bases). V lost 5 bases and J 3 bases, leaving 17 bases between the germline ends. The CDR3 loop spans 15 amino acids. CDR1 is SGHTA and CDR2 is FQGNSA in the germline V gene. The CDR3 sequence: CASSIRQEMHYEQYF. CDR3 in DNA: TGTGCCAGCAGCATTAGACAGGAGATGCACTACGAGCAGTACTTC.

This rearrangement joins TRBV7-2 to TRBJ2-7; 7 bases match TRBD1. This CDR3 comprises 16 residues. Trimming cost V 5 bases and J 3 bases; bases outside gene matches: 13. CDR1 and CDR2 from the germline V gene are SGHTA and FQGNSA. CDR3 amino acids: CASSPVGQTALYEQYF. Written as DNA, the CDR3 is TGTGCCAGCAGCCCAGTGGGACAGACTGCACTCTACGAGCAGTACTTC. The full variable domain, its missing parts supplied by reference TRBV7-2 and TRBJ2-7, is GAGVSQSPSNKVTEKGKDVELRCDPISGHTALYWYRQSLGQGLEFLIYFQGNSAPDKSGLPSDRFSAERTGGSVSTLTIQRTQQEDSAVYLCASSPVGQTALYEQYFGPGTRLTVT.

In its sample, this clone was seen once. One end of the junction does not line up with germline, which may come from a read error. The rearrangement links TRBV4-3 to TRBJ2-2; TRBD2 aligns across 15 bases. This CDR3 comprises 18 residues. The germline V gene encodes CDR1 LGHNA and CDR2 YSLEER. The CDR3 loop reads CASSQGLAGGTSTGELFF. The CDR3 coding sequence is TGCGCTAGCAGCCAAGGACTAGCGGGGGGGACGAGCACCGGGGAGCTGTTTTTT.

V and J are TRBV6-6 and TRBJ2-2; TRBD1 matches at 7 bases. V was clipped by 9 bases and J by 1 base; unmatched bases: 5. This CDR3 has 14 residues. Germline CDR1 is MNHNY and CDR2 is SVGAGI (reference sequence). The CDR3 sequence is CASRTGLNTGELFF. As DNA, the CDR3 is TGTGCCAGTCGGACAGGCCTGAACACCGGGGAGCTGTTTTTT.

In its sample, this clone was seen once. The chain couples TRBV27 to TRBJ2-3, with 11 bases fitting TRBD2. The CDR3 has 18 residues. J gave up 2 bases and V 0 bases, and 7 bases lay outside the gene matches. CDR1 is MNHEY and CDR2 is SMNVEV in the germline V gene (reference sequence). DNA for the CDR3: TGTGCCAGCAGTTTATCCTGGGGGACTAGCGGAATCACAGATACGCAGTATTTT. Residues: CASSLSWGTSGITDTQYF.

This clone has just a few counts. V usage is TRBV19 and J usage is TRBJ1-2; D call uncertain. Germline V gives CDR1 LNHDA, CDR2 SQIVND (reference sequence). V was pared by 3 bases and J by 3 bases, with 14 bases between. The CDR3 extends over 15 amino acids. CDR3 sequence reads: CASSISPLRDYGYTF. In DNA form, the CDR3 reads TGTGCCAGTAGTATTTCCCCGTTACGGGACTATGGCTACACCTTC.

The rearrangement joins TRBV6-5 to TRBJ1-5; D is uncertain. Per the germline V gene, CDR1 is MNHEY and CDR2 is SVGAGI. The CDR3 loop spans 16 amino acids. Trimming took off 0 bases at V and 1 base at J, with 10 bases between the two ends. The CDR3 is CASSYSRYPSNQPQHF. CDR3 sequence (DNA): TGTGCCAGCAGTTACTCGAGGTATCCCAGCAATCAGCCCCAGCATTTT.

This chain connects TRBV6-1 to TRBJ2-7; the D gene is possibly TRBD1 (5 bases). V gave up 3 bases and J gave up 3 bases, with 12 bases separating them. CDR1 and CDR2 (germline): MNHNS, SASEGT. This CDR3 is built from 14 residues. The CDR3 DNA follows: TGTGCCAGCAGTGAGGGGCACGAGCGCTACGAGCAGTACTTC. Translated, it gives CASSEGHERYEQYF.

The V call is TRBV5-1, the J call TRBJ2-7; 7 bases line up with TRBD2. The CDR3 runs 13 residues. Per the germline V gene, CDR1 is SGHRS and CDR2 is YFSETQ. The V gene end was trimmed by 6 bases and the J gene end by 5 bases; junction bases not matched to a gene: 8. The CDR3 sequence is CASKETGGHEQYF. CDR3 nucleotides: TGCGCCAGCAAGGAGACGGGAGGACACGAGCAGTACTTC.

The chain recombines TRBV5-1 with TRBJ2-5; D is undetermined. The J call may be incorrect, as the DNA end agrees better with TRBJ2-7. There are 12 residues in the CDR3. CDR1 is SGHRS and CDR2 is YFSETQ in the germline V gene. CDR3: CASSLSRGEQYF. CDR3 sequence (DNA): TGCGCCAGCAGCTTGTCCAGAGGCGAGCAGTACTTC.

The sample holds one count of this clone. The chain couples TRBV5-8 to TRBJ2-3; tentatively, D is TRBD2 (6 bases). CDR1 and CDR2 from the germline V gene are SGHTS and YDEGEE. This CDR3 region has 17 residues. Trimming left V 0 bases short and J 4 bases short, with 18 bases between. CDR3 amino acids: CASSLGRNGRGADTQYF. The DNA for the CDR3 is TGTGCCAGCAGCTTGGGTCGGAATGGGCGGGGTGCAGATACGCAGTATTTT.